The 2 T cell receptor beta chains presented below share a single source sample, sequenced in a study of identical twins. TCRdb called the 5' RACE reads again in MiXCR, with one record for every CDR3 protein. The table records about 520,000 distinct CDR3 sequences, less than 25% of them present only once. The same data also went into a second study, on T cells expressing NK-cell markers.

Input material: CD4+ T cells sorted from blood. All receptors come from a woman under 30 in good health.

This clonotype was observed a few times. J is TRBJ2-3 and V is TRBV29-1; 8 bases match TRBD2. This CDR3 contains 16 residues. Losses at the gene ends were 5 bases for V and 2 bases for J; bases not matched to a gene: 12. CDR1 SQVTM and CDR2 ANQGSEA come from the germline V gene. CDR3 nucleotide sequence: TGCAGCGTTTCGGGGGCGCGGGGGGCCGACACAGATACGCAGTATTTT. Translating it yields CSVSGARGADTDTQYF.

This clonotype was detected a few times. The J gene is TRBJ2-7, the V gene TRBV7-2; a weak D match, TRBD1 (6 bases). The CDR3 runs to 17 residues. In germline, CDR1 is SGHTA, CDR2 FQGNSA. Trimming took off 6 bases at V and 2 bases at J, with 23 bases between the two ends. CDR3: CASRVQGYQTPTYEQYF. Here the CDR3 DNA reads TGTGCCAGCAGGGTACAGGGTTATCAGACCCCTACCTACGAGCAGTACTTC.